The 19 T cell receptor beta chains reported below all come from one sample, sequenced in a study of somatic mutations in cytotoxic T cells in rheumatoid arthritis. Method: immunoSEQ multiplex PCR; TCRdb's copy keeps in-frame clones and lacks some. This table holds roughly 16,000 clones, around three quarters found once. Material: CD8+ T cells sorted from blood. The receptor set was obtained from an adult with rheumatoid arthritis.

A word on this clone: At one end, the junction sequence differs from germline, possibly due to a read error. The chain combines TRBV7-9 with TRBJ1-2; no reliable D call. The CDR3 runs 10 residues. Germline-derived CDR1 and CDR2 are SEHNR and FQNEAQ (reference sequence). In DNA, the CDR3 is TGTGCCAGCGGGTCGGCGCCAGCGGCCTTC. Translating gives CASGSAPAAF. The whole variable domain, filled in from reference TRBV7-9 and TRBJ1-2, reads DTGVSQNPRHKITKRGQNVTFRCDPISEHNRLYWYRQTLGQGPEFLTYFQNEAQLEKSRLLSDRFSAERPKGSFSTLEIQRTEQGDSAMYLCASGSAPAAFGSGTRLTVV.

The rearrangement links TRBV30 to TRBJ1-6, with TRBD1 as a possible D gene (6 bases). The CDR3 loop spans 15 amino acids. CDR1 and CDR2 (germline): GTSNPN, SVGIG (reference sequence). The V end was cut by 4 bases, the J end by 6 bases, with 16 bases between. The CDR3 DNA follows: TGTGCCTGGACACGCCGCACAGGGCCTAATTCACCCCTCCACTTT. Residues: CAWTRRTGPNSPLHF.

The chain employs TRBV27 and TRBJ2-7; 7 nucleotides agree with TRBD2. Germline lookup yields CDR1 MNHEY and CDR2 SMNVEV (reference sequence). Trimming cost V 7 bases and J 4 bases; bases outside gene matches: 10. The CDR3 runs to 14 residues. The CDR3 bases are TGTGCCAGCACCTCTAGGGGAGGGCTGTACGAGCAGTACTTC. Amino acids: CASTSRGGLYEQYF.

V usage is TRBV7-2 and J usage is TRBJ1-1; D not resolved. The ends were cut back, 6 bases at V and 2 bases at J, with 10 bases in the middle. This CDR3 has 13 amino acids. The germline CDR1 and CDR2 sequences are SGHTA and FQGNSA. CDR3 DNA: TGTGCCAGCAGTCTAAACCGTAACACTGAAGCTTTCTTT. It specifies CASSLNRNTEAFF.

The rearrangement links TRBV6-4 to TRBJ2-2; 7 bases fit TRBD1. V shed 6 bases and J 3 bases; nucleotides not matched to a gene: 7. The CDR3 has 15 amino acids. Germline V lookup: CDR1 MRHNA, CDR2 SNTAGT. CDR3: CASRDLTGDTGELFF. The CDR3 bases are TGTGCCAGCAGAGACCTCACAGGGGACACCGGGGAGCTGTTTTTT.

The chain uses TRBV6-1 and TRBJ2-7; D is unresolved. V was trimmed by 3 bases and J by 3 bases, leaving 9 bases between them. Germline CDR1 is MNHNS and CDR2 is SASEGT. The CDR3 is 13 residues long. The CDR3 spells CASSEFAGYEQYV. The CDR3 DNA reads as TGTGCCAGCAGTGAGTTCGCAGGCTACGAGCAGTACGTC.

In its sample, this clone was seen once. The V gene is TRBV28, the J gene TRBJ2-7; 7 bases map to TRBD2. The CDR3 contains 16 residues. Germline V gene lookup returns CDR1 MDHEN and CDR2 SYDVKM. With 6 bases clipped from V and 2 bases from J, the junction kept 13 bases outside the gene matches. The CDR3 is CASSPLRGRNTYEQYF. CDR3 DNA sequence: TGTGCCAGCAGCCCTCTGCGGGGGAGGAATACCTACGAGCAGTACTTC.

In its sample, this clone was seen once. V is TRBV21-1 and J is TRBJ2-5; the D call TRBD1 from the table was never checked on the DNA. TRBV21-1 corresponds to a pseudogene. This CDR3 is built from 15 residues. CDR3 sequence reads: CASSTSRDRQETQYF. The CDR3 nucleotides read TGTGCCAGCAGCACGAGCCGGGACAGACAAGAGACCCAGTACTTC.

The V and J genes are TRBV5-6 and TRBJ2-2, with D possibly being TRBD1 or TRBD2 (5 bases each). Germline CDR1 SGHDT, CDR2 YYEEEE. This CDR3 has 18 amino acids. V lost 3 bases and J 4 bases, leaving 22 bases between the germline ends. CDR3: CASSSRRVPTLVTGELFF. DNA of the CDR3: TGTGCCAGCAGCTCCCGCAGGGTCCCTACACTAGTCACCGGGGAGCTGTTTTTT.

J is TRBJ2-1 and V is TRBV2, with TRBD1 identical over 10 bases. This CDR3 is 20 amino acids long. The germline gives CDR1 SNHLY, CDR2 FYNNEI. The V segment lost 0 bases and the J segment 7 bases; nucleotides outside the gene matches: 18. The CDR3 region has the DNA TGTGCCAGCAGTGAAGCGGGGACGGGTTGGGGACAGGGGAGCCAAAATGAGCAGTTCTTC. Translating it yields CASSEAGTGWGQGSQNEQFF.

V usage is TRBV7-2 and J usage is TRBJ1-6; D perhaps matches TRBD1 (6 bases). Between the trimmed V and J ends, which lost 5 bases and 15 bases, there was a span of 14 bases. CDR1 is SGHTA, CDR2 FQGNSA, per germline. CDR3 length: 12 amino acids. The CDR3 sequence is CASSLRDTVLHF. As DNA, the CDR3 is TGTGCCAGCAGCCTCCGGGACACCGTCCTCCACTTT.

This clone was found a few times. The chain is built from TRBV27 and TRBJ2-7; D remains unclear. CDR3 length: 16 amino acids. Trimming removed 0 bases from V and 0 bases from J, with 12 bases in between. Germline CDR1 MNHEY, CDR2 SMNVEV (reference sequence). In DNA form, the CDR3 reads TGTGCCAGCAGTTTATCGGCTACCTTAAGCTCCTACGAGCAGTACTTC. Translation gives CASSLSATLSSYEQYF.

This sequence joins TRBV28 and TRBJ1-5, with D maybe TRBD1 (6 bases). Trimming shortened V by 2 bases and J by 7 bases, and 15 bases separated the two germline ends. CDR1 is MDHEN, CDR2 SYDVKM, per germline. This CDR3 is 15 amino acids long. The CDR3 DNA follows: TGTGCCAGCAGTTTACAGGGGAAGAGGGAACAGCCCCAGCATTTT. Translated, it gives CASSLQGKREQPQHF.

The chain recombines TRBV5-1 with TRBJ2-3; D is perhaps TRBD2 (7 bases). Germline V gene sequence: CDR1 SGHRS, CDR2 YFSETQ. This CDR3 comprises 14 residues. The germline V and J ends were trimmed by 2 bases and 1 base, with 8 bases remaining between them. The CDR3 DNA reads as TGCGCCAGCAGCTTAGGGGGGGGCACAGATACGCAGTATTTT. It yields the protein CASSLGGGTDTQYF. Complete variable domain (other parts from reference TRBV5-1 and TRBJ2-3): KAGVTQTPRYLIKTRGQQVTLSCSPISGHRSVSWYQQTPGQGLQFLFEYFSETQRNKGNFPGRFSGRQFSNSRSEMNVSTLELGDSALYLCASSLGGGTDTQYFGPGTRLTVL.

The chain is built from TRBV7-2 and TRBJ1-6; weak D call: TRBD1 (5 bases). Germline assignment: CDR1 SGHTA and CDR2 FQGNSA. Trimming shortened V by 0 bases and J by 6 bases, and 12 bases separated the two germline ends. The CDR3 is 16 amino acids. The CDR3 nucleotides are TGTGCCAGCAGCTTAGCGGAGGGGATGTTTAATTCACCCCTCCACTTT. Residues: CASSLAEGMFNSPLHF.

This clone was recorded only once. The chain joins TRBV7-9 to TRBJ1-5; TRBD1 might be the D (5 bases). The CDR3 runs 12 residues. Trimming took 3 bases from V and 6 from J, leaving 6 bases between them. The germline V gene has CDR1 SEHNR and CDR2 FQNEAQ (reference sequence). DNA of the CDR3: TGTGCCAGCAGCTTGGGGACTCAGCCCCAGCATTTT. Amino acid sequence: CASSLGTQPQHF.

The J gene is TRBJ2-4, the V gene TRBV11-1; D is uncertain. This CDR3 is built from 14 residues. In germline, CDR1 is SGHAT, CDR2 FQDESV (reference sequence). V was clipped by 0 bases and J by 4 bases, with 7 bases between them. As DNA, the CDR3 is TGTGCCAGCAGCTTAGCCCCGGGTAAAAACATTCAGTACTTC. It specifies CASSLAPGKNIQYF.

The rearrangement joins TRBV7-9 to TRBJ2-5; D is undetermined. Between the trimmed V and J ends, which lost 4 bases and 5 bases, there was a span of 5 bases. Germline V gene sequence: CDR1 SEHNR, CDR2 FQNEAQ (reference sequence). CDR3 size: 11 residues. CDR3 sequence reads: CASSSSETQYF. The CDR3 coding sequence is TGTGCCAGCAGCTCCTCGGAGACCCAGTACTTC.

In its sample, this clone was seen a few times. The chain uses TRBV28 and TRBJ1-5; no clear D gene. Germline V CDR1 and CDR2: MDHEN, SYDVKM. There are 12 residues in the CDR3. The germline V and J ends were trimmed by 5 bases and 2 bases, with 4 bases remaining between them. The CDR3 nucleotides are TGTGCCAGCAGTATCGGCAATCAGCCCCAGCATTTT. Its translation: CASSIGNQPQHF.